The source of this T cell receptor beta chain is a study of blood T cell repertoires in COVID-19. At the level of the study: Samples of COVID-19 (acute and convalescent) were obtained from the United States, Italy and Spain.

Method: immunoSEQ multiplex PCR; TCRdb's copy keeps in-frame clones and lacks some. This table has about 270,000 clones, roughly nine tenths appearing once. In germline, CDR1 is LGHDT, CDR2 YNNKEL (reference sequence). With 4 bases removed from V and 6 bases from J, the gap between germline ends came to 19 bases. The CDR3 has 15 amino acids. The receptor's source is a woman between 18 and 30 years old who had recovered from COVID-19. The chain has TRBV3-1 (or the pseudogene TRBV3-2) and TRBJ2-7; D not certain. The sequencing input was PBMCs or T cells enriched from blood (not recorded which). CDR3 in amino acids: CASSLLTGDAGEQYF. CDR3 DNA: TGTGCCAGCAGCCTCTTGACTGGAGACGCCGGCGAGCAGTACTTC.